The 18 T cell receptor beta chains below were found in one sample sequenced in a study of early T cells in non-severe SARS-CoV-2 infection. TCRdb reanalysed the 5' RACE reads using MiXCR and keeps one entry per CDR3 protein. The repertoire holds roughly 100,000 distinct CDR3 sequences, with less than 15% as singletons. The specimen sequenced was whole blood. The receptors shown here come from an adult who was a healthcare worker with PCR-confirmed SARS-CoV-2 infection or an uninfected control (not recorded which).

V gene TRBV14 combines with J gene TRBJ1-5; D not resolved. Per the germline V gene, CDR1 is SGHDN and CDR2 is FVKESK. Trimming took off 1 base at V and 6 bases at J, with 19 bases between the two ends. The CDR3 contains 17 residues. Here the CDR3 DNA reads TGTGCCAGCAGCCAAGTTAGGACCGGGAGAGATCGTCAGCCCCAGCATTTT. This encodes CASSQVRTGRDRQPQHF.

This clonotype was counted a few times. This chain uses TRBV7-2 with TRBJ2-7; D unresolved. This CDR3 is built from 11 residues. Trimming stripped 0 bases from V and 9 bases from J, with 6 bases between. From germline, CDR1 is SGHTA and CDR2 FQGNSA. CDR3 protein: CASSLAEVQYF. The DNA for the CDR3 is TGTGCCAGCAGCTTAGCTGAAGTGCAGTACTTC.

Here the CDR3 DNA reads TGTGCCAGCGCCCCTCAAGGGGTTGGGGCCAACGTCCTGACTTTC. It translates to CASAPQGVGANVLTF. The rearrangement links TRBV7-7 to TRBJ2-6; D might be TRBD1 (5 bases). Trimming removed 8 bases at V and 3 bases at J, with 14 bases between. There are 15 residues in the CDR3. Germline loops: CDR1 SSHAT, CDR2 FNYEAQ (reference sequence).

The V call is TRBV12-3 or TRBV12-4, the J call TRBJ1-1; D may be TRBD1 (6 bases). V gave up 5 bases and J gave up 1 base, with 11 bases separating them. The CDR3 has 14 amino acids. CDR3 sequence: CASSIHRENTEAFF. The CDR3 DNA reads TGTGCCAGCAGTATACACAGGGAGAACACTGAAGCTTTCTTT.

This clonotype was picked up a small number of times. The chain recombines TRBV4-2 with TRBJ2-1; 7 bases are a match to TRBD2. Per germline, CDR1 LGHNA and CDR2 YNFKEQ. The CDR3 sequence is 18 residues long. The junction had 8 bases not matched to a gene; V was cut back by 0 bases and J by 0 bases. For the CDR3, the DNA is TGTGCCAGCAGCCAAGATCACAGCGGGGCTGCCTCCTACAATGAGCAGTTCTTC. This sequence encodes CASSQDHSGAASYNEQFF.

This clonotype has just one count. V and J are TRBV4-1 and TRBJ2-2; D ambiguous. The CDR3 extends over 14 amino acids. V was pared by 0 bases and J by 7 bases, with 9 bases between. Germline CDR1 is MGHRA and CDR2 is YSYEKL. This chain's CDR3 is CASSQEVQVGELFF. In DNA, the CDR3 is TGCGCCAGCAGCCAAGAGGTTCAGGTCGGGGAGCTGTTTTTT.

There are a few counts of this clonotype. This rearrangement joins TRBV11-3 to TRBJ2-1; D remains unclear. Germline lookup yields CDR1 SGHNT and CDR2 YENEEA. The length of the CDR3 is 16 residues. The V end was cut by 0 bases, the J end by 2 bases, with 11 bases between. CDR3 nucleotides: TGTGCCAGCAGCTTAGATCCCACAACCCCCTACAATGAGCAGTTCTTC. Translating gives CASSLDPTTPYNEQFF. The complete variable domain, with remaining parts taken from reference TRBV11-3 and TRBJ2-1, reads EAGVVQSPRYKIIEKKQPVAFWCNPISGHNTLYWYLQNLGQGPELLIRYENEEAVDDSQLPKDRFSAERLKGVDSTLKIQPAELGDSAVYLCASSLDPTTPYNEQFFGPGTRLTVL.

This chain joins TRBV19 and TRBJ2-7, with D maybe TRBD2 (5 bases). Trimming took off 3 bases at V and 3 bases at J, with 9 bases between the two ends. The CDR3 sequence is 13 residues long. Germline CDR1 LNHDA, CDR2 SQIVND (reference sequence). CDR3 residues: CASSIRGNYEQYF. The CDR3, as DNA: TGTGCCAGTAGTATCCGGGGAAACTACGAGCAGTACTTC.

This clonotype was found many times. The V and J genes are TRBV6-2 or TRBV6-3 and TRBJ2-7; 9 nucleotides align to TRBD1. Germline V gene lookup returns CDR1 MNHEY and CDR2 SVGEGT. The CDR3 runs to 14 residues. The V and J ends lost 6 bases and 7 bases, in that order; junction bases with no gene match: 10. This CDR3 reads CASRAPGQGWEQYF. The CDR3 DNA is TGTGCCAGCAGGGCCCCGGGACAGGGATGGGAGCAGTACTTC.

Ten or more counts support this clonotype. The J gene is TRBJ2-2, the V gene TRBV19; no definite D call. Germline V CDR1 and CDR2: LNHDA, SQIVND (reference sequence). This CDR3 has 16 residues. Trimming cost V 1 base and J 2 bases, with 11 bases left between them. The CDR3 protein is CASSIVVGSNTGELFF. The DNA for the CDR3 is TGTGCCAGTAGTATAGTGGTCGGGTCAAACACCGGGGAGCTGTTTTTT.

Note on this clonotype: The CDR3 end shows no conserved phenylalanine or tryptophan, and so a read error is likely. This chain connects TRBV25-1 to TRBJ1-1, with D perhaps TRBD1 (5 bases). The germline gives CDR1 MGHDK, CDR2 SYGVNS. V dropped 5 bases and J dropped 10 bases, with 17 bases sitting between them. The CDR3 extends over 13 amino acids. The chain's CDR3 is CASSTHGGDRAFI. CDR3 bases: TGTGCCAGCAGTACCCACGGGGGGGATAGAGCTTTCATT.

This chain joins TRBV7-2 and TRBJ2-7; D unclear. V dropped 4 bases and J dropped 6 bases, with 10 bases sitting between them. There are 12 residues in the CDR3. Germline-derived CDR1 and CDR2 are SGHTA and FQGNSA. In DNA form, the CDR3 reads TGTGCCAGCAGCTCCGCGCGGAGCGAGCAGTACTTC. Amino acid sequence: CASSSARSEQYF.

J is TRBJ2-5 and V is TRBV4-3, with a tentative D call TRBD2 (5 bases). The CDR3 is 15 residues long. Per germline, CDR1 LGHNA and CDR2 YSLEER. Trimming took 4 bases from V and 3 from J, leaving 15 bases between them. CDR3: CASSLSRGRKETQYF. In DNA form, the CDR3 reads TGCGCCAGCAGCCTAAGCCGGGGTAGAAAAGAGACCCAGTACTTC.

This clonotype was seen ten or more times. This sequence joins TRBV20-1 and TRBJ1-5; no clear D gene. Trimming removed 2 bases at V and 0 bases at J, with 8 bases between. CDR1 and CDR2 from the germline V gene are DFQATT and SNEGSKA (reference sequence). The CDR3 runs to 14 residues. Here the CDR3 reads CSARLGNSNQPQHF. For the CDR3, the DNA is TGCAGTGCTAGATTAGGGAATAGCAATCAGCCCCAGCATTTT.

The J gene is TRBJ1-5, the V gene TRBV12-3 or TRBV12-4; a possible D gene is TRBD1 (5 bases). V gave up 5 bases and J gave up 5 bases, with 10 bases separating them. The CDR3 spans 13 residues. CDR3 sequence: CASSTGGDQPQHF. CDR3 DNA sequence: TGTGCCAGCAGTACCGGGGGGGATCAGCCCCAGCATTTT.

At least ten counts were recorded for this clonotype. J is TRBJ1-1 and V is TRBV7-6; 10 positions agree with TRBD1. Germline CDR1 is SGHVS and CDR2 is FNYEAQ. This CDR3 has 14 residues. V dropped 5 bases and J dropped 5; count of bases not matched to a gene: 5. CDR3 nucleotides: TGTGCCAGCAGCCAGCGGACAGGGGGTACTGAAGCTTTCTTT. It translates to CASSQRTGGTEAFF.

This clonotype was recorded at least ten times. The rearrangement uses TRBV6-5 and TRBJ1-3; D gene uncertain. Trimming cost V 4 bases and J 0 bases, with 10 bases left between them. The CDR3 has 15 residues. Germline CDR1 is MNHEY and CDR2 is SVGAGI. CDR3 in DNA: TGTGCCAGCAGTTCCCCGCGCCTCTCTGGAAACACCATATATTTT. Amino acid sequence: CASSSPRLSGNTIYF.

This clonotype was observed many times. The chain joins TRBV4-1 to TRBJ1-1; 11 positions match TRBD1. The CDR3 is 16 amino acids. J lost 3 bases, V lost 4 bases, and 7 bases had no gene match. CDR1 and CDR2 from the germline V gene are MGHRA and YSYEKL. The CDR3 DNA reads TGCGCCAGCAGCCGAGTTGGACAGGGGGCGTACACTGAAGCTTTCTTT. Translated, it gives CASSRVGQGAYTEAFF.